What follows is one T cell receptor (beta chain) and its context. What it recognizes is unknown. One junction end does not reproduce the germline sequence, and a read error may be involved. Germline loops: CDR1 SGHRS, CDR2 YFSETQ. This CDR3 region has 15 residues. Vbeta (60) and Jbeta (13) primers were used in the PCR. Produced via immunoSEQ multiplex PCR; TCRdb's table is partial and in-frame only. Of roughly 110,000 clones in the sample, about 76% are singletons; the top ten hold 5% to 7.5%. This specimen comes from a study of cytomegalovirus exposure and HLA in healthy donors. The study, taken as a whole, reports: The study labeled 164 TCR beta chains cytomegalovirus-associated.

The chain recombines TRBV5-1 with TRBJ2-5; 10 bases match TRBD2. Sequences were obtained from PBMCs. The origin of this receptor is a woman between 50 and 59 years old in good health and CMV-seropositive. The CDR3 protein is CATSSPSGGQETQYF. The CDR3 DNA follows: TGCGCCACCAGCTCACCTAGCGGGGGACAAGAGACCCAGTACTTC.